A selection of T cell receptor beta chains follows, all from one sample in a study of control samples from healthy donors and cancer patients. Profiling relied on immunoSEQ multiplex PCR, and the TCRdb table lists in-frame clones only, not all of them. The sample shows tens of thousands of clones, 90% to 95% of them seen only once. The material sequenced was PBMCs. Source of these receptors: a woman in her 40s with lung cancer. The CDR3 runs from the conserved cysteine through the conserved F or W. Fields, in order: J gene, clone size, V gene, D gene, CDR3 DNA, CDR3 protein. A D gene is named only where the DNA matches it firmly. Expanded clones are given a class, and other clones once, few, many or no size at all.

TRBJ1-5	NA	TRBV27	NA	TGTGCCAGCAGTTTAGCTGGGGGTCATAGCAATCAGCCCCAGCATTTT	CASSLAGGHSNQPQHF
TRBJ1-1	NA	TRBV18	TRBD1	TGTGCCAGCTCACTCGGGACAGGGGGGCACACTGAAGCTTTCTTT	CASSLGTGGHTEAFF
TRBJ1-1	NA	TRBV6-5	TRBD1	TGTGCCAGCAGGACAGGGATGAACACTGAAGCTTTCTTT	CASRTGMNTEAFF
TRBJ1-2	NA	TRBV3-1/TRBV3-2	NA	TGTGCCAGCAGCCAAAGTCTACAGGGCCTCTATGGCTACACCTTC	CASSQSLQGLYGYTF
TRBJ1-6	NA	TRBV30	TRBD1	TGTGCCTGGAGTGTACGTCTGGACAGGGCCTCACCCCTCCACTTT	CAWSVRLDRASPLHF
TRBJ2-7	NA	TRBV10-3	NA	TGTGCCATCAGTGGTAGGATCTACGAGCAGTACTTC	CAISGRIYEQYF
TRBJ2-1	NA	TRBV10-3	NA	TGTGCCATCAGCTCGGGACCGATAAGACCCTACAATGAGCAGTTCTTC	CAISSGPIRPYNEQFF
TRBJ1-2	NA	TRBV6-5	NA	TGTGCCAGCAGTTACTCAGCCATCGGGGGCGGATATGGCTACACCTTC	CASSYSAIGGGYGYTF
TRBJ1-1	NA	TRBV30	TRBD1	TGTGCCTGGAGTGACAGGGGCACTGAAGCTTTCTTT	CAWSDRGTEAFF
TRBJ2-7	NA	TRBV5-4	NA	TGTGCCAGCAGCCTCCCGCCGTCTGGAGAGCAGTACTTC	CASSLPPSGEQYF
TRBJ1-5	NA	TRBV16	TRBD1	TGTGCCAGCAGCGACTTGGGACAGGGGATCAATCAGCCCCAGCATTTT	CASSDLGQGINQPQHF
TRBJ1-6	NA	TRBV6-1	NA	TGTGCCAGCAGTGAACGACAGTTAGTTTCACCCCTCCACTTT	CASSERQLVSPLHF
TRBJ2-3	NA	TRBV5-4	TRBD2	TGTGCCAGCACCATTGGGGGCGGGGGGGACACAGATACGCAGTATTTT	CASTIGGGGDTDTQYF
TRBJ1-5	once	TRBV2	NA	TGTGCCAGCACGGCAGGGGCCCTACTAGATCAGCCCCAGCATTTT	CASTAGALLDQPQHF
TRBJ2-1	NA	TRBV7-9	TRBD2	TGTGCCAGCAGCGACGGGGGGGCCTCAGGAAGCTCCTACAATGAGCAGTTCTTC	CASSDGGASGSSYNEQFF
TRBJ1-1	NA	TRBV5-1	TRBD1	TGCGCCAGCAGCTTGGGACAGGGGCCGATGAACACTGAAGCTTTCTTT	CASSLGQGPMNTEAFF
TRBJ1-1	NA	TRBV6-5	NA	TGTGCCAGTCGACCCGGGACTGCGAACACTGAAGCTTTCTTT	CASRPGTANTEAFF
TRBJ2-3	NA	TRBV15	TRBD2	TGTGCCACCAGCAGGACCCGGACTAGCGGGGGGATGAATACGCAGTATTTT	CATSRTRTSGGMNTQYF
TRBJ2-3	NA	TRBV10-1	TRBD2	TGCGCCAGTGGGACTACGACAGATACGCAGTATTTT	CASGTTTDTQYF
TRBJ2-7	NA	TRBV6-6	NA	TGTGCCAGCAGTTACTCGAACGTCAGGGAATACGAGCAGTACTTC	CASSYSNVREYEQYF
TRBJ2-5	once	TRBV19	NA	TGTGCCAGTAGTGGGACTCGTAAAGAGACCCAGTACTTC	CASSGTRKETQYF
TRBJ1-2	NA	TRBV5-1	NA	TGCGCCAGCAGCTCGCTCGACACGGGCTATGGCTACACCTTC	CASSSLDTGYGYTF
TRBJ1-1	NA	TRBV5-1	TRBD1	TGCGCCAGCGCCCCACAGGGGTCCTCCCTGAACACTGAAGCTTTCTTT	CASAPQGSSLNTEAFF
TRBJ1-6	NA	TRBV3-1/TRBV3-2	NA	TGCGCCAGCAGCCCTAGCACAGAGCCCTATAATTCACCCCTCCACTTT	CASSPSTEPYNSPLHF
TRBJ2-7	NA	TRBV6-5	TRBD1	TGTGCCAGCAGTTACTCGACCGGGACAGACTACGAGCAGTACTTC	CASSYSTGTDYEQYF
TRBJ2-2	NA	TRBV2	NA	TGTGCCAGCACCCTGGGGGCGCAGACCGGGGAGCTGTTTTTT	CASTLGAQTGELFF
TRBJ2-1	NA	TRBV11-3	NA	TGTGCCAGCAGCTGGACGGACAGCTCCTACAATGAGCAGTTCTTC	CASSWTDSSYNEQFF
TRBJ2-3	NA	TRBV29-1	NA	TGCAGCGTTGATGATACGGCCAGAAGCACAGATACGCAGTATTTT	CSVDDTARSTDTQYF
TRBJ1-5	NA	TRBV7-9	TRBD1	TGTGCCAGCAGCACCGACAGGGAGGGAAAACAGCCCCAGCATTTT	CASSTDREGKQPQHF
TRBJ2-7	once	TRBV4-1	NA	TGCGCCAGCAGCCAAGTGAGCGGCCTACCTAACGAGCAGTACTTC	CASSQVSGLPNEQYF
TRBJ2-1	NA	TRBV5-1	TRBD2	TGCGCCAGCAGCTCGGAAACCGGGGGGGCCCGTGAGCAGTTCTTC	CASSSETGGAREQFF
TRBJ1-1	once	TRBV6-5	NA	TGTGCCAGCAGTCGCAGGGAGAACACTGAAGCTTTCTTT	CASSRRENTEAFF
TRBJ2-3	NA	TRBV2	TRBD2	TGTGCCACCCTTTCGGGGGGGGCAGATACGCAGTATTTT	CATLSGGADTQYF